The 8 T cell receptor beta chains in this list originate from one sample, sequenced in a study of T cells after yellow fever vaccination. MiXCR, run by TCRdb on the 5' RACE reads, gives a single entry per CDR3 protein. The data contain 100,000 to 150,000 distinct CDR3 sequences, 13% to 15% of them singletons. Sequencing used CD8+ T cells sorted from PBMCs, obtained 5 days after the yellow fever booster vaccination. Receptors originate from a man aged 18 to 29 who received the YFV17D yellow fever vaccine.

CDR3 loop: CASTRTYGESSDTQYF. CDR3 nucleotides: TGTGCCAGCACACGAACGTACGGGGAGTCCTCAGATACGCAGTATTTT. This chain uses TRBV18 with TRBJ2-3, with a possible D match to TRBD2 (5 bases). The CDR3 has 16 residues. Germline assignment: CDR1 KGHSH and CDR2 LQKENI. Trimming left V 8 bases short and J 4 bases short, with 22 bases between. The complete variable domain, with remaining parts taken from reference TRBV18 and TRBJ2-3, reads NAGVMQNPRHLVRRRGQEARLRCSPMKGHSHVYWYRQLPEEGLKFMVYLQKENIIDESGMPKERFSAEFPKEGPSILRIQQVVRGDSAAYFCASTRTYGESSDTQYFGPGTRLTVL.

V gene TRBV19 combines with J gene TRBJ2-1; 8 bases fit TRBD1. The CDR3 length is 16 residues. The V segment lost 3 bases and the J segment 1 base; nucleotides outside the gene matches: 5. The germline CDR1 and CDR2 sequences are LNHDA and SQIVND (reference sequence). CDR3 in amino acids: CASSIAGQASYNEQFF. The CDR3 bases are TGTGCCAGTAGTATTGCGGGACAGGCGTCCTACAATGAGCAGTTCTTC.

V usage is TRBV7-7 and J usage is TRBJ2-2; TRBD2 matches at 7 bases. J was trimmed by 4 bases and V by 5 bases; bases with no gene match: 7. In germline, CDR1 is SSHAT, CDR2 FNYEAQ (reference sequence). The CDR3 extends over 15 amino acids. The CDR3 loop reads CASSPSWGGTGELFF. CDR3 nucleotide sequence: TGTGCCAGCAGCCCTAGCTGGGGGGGCACCGGGGAGCTGTTTTTT.

The sample holds a few counts of this clonotype. The chain carries TRBV6-5 and TRBJ1-1; D is unresolved. Deletions cut 2 bases from V and 1 base from J, with 5 bases between. This CDR3 is 13 amino acids long. CDR1 and CDR2 (germline): MNHEY, SVGAGI. CDR3 nucleotides: TGTGCCAGCAGTTACAAGGCGAACACTGAAGCTTTCTTT. Translating it yields CASSYKANTEAFF.

The chain carries TRBV3-1 and TRBJ2-5; 9 bases are a match to TRBD2. Germline trimming cut 3 bases from V and 9 bases from J; bases unmatched to any gene: 14. The length of the CDR3 is 16 residues. The germline V gene encodes CDR1 LGHDT and CDR2 YNNKEL (reference sequence). The CDR3 spells CASSQVTSGLREAQYF. CDR3 in DNA: TGTGCCAGCAGCCAGGTGACTAGCGGCCTAAGGGAGGCCCAGTACTTC.

This sequence joins TRBV9 and TRBJ2-7; 7 bases match TRBD1. The CDR3 has 13 residues. Germline V lookup: CDR1 SGDLS, CDR2 YYNGEE. After removal of 0 bases from V and 7 bases from J, the junction contained 4 bases not matched to a gene. This chain's CDR3 is CASSVGTGGEQYF. As DNA, the CDR3 is TGTGCCAGCAGCGTAGGGACAGGTGGGGAGCAGTACTTC.

This chain links TRBV20-1 with TRBJ1-2; 8 bases line up with TRBD1. Germline lookup yields CDR1 DFQATT and CDR2 SNEGSKA (reference sequence). The CDR3 sequence is 13 residues long. The trim removed 4 bases at V and 3 bases at J, leaving 4 bases unmatched. CDR3 sequence reads: CSATSQGDYGYTF. The CDR3 DNA reads as TGCAGTGCTACTTCACAGGGGGACTATGGCTACACCTTC.

This clonotype was observed a few times. This chain joins TRBV4-3 and TRBJ2-1; maybe TRBD2 (6 bases). V shed 0 bases and J shed 7 bases, with 22 bases lying between them. Germline V gene sequence: CDR1 LGHNA, CDR2 YSLEER. The CDR3 runs to 18 residues. In nucleotides, the CDR3 is TGCGCCAGCAGCCAAGAGCATACAGGAGGGGTCCAGGAGAATGAGCAGTTCTTC. Residues: CASSQEHTGGVQENEQFF.